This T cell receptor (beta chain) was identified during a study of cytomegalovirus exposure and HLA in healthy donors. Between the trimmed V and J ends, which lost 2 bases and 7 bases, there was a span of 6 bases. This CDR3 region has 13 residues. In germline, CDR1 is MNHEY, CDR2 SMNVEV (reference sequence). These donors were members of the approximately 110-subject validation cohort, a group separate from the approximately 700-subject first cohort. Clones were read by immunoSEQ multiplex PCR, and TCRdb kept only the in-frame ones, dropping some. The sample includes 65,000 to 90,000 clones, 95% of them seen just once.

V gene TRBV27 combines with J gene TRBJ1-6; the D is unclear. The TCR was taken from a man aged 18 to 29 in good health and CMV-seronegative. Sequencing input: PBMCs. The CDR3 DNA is TGTGCCAGCAGTTTAGTACAGAATTCACCCCTCCACTTT. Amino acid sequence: CASSLVQNSPLHF.